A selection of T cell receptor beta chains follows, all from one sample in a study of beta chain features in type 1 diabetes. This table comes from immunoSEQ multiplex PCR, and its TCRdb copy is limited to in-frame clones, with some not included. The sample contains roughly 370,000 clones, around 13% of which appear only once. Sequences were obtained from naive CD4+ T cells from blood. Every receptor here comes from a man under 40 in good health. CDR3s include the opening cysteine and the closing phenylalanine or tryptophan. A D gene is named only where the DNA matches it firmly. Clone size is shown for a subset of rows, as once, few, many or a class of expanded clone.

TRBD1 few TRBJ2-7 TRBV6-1 CASSPDRDTYEQYF TGTGCCAGCAGTCCCGACAGGGACACCTACGAGCAGTACTTC
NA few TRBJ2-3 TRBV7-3 CASSLSGNTQYF TGTGCCAGCAGCTTAAGTGGTAATACGCAGTATTTT
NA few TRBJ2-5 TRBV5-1 CASSFNGGRETQYF TGCGCCAGCAGCTTTAATGGGGGCCGAGAGACCCAGTACTTC
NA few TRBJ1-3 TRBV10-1 CASNTATSGNTIYF TGCGCCAGCAATACAGCTACTTCTGGAAACACCATATATTTT
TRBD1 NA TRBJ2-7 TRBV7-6 CASSLLGGSEQYF TGTGCCAGCAGCTTACTAGGGGGCTCCGAGCAGTACTTC
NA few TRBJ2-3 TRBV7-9 CASSLAWGTDTQYF TGTGCCAGCAGCTTAGCGTGGGGCACAGATACGCAGTATTTT
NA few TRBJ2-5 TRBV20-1 CSAGPETQYF TGCAGTGCTGGCCCCGAGACCCAGTACTTC
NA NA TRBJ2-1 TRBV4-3 CASSQGNTGTLNEQFF TGCGCCAGCAGCCAAGGGAACACCGGGACTCTAAATGAGCAGTTCTTC
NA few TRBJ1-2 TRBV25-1 CASSEQAGYGYTF TGTGCCAGCAGTGAACAGGCAGGCTATGGCTACACCTTC
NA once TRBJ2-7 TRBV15 CATSRDYRAYEQYF TGTGCCACCAGCAGAGATTACAGGGCCTACGAGCAGTACTTC
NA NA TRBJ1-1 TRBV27 CASIKNTEAFF TGTGCCAGCATCAAGAACACTGAAGCTTTCTTT
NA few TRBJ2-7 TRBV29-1 CSVVRADVPWEQYF TGCAGCGTTGTACGGGCGGATGTTCCCTGGGAGCAGTACTTC
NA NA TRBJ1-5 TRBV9 CASSVSPGYNQPQHF TGTGCCAGCAGCGTATCCCCAGGGTACAATCAGCCCCAGCATTTT
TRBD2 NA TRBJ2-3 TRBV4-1 CASSPSGGFGTDTQYF TGCGCCAGCAGCCCTAGCGGGGGGTTCGGCACAGATACGCAGTATTTT
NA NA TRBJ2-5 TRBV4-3 CASSQGRWETQYF TGCGCCAGCAGCCAAGGCCGGTGGGAGACCCAGTACTTC
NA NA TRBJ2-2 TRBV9 CASSATFLQGANTGELFF TGTGCCAGCAGCGCAACCTTCCTACAGGGCGCGAACACCGGGGAGCTGTTTTTT
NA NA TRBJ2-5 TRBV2 CASRSSGETQYF TGTGCCAGCAGGTCCTCGGGAGAGACCCAGTACTTC
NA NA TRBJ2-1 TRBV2 CASSEELKGQFF TGTGCCAGCAGTGAAGAGCTTAAAGGGCAATTCTTC
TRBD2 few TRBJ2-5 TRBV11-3 CASSLKRGTQYF TGTGCCAGCAGCTTAAAGCGGGGGACCCAGTACTTC
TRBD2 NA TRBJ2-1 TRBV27 CASSTRLAGVGISNEQFF TGTGCCAGCAGTACAAGACTAGCGGGAGTTGGGATTTCGAATGAGCAGTTCTTC
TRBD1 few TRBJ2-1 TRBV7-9 CASSLGTGNNEQFF TGTGCCAGCAGCTTAGGGACAGGGAACAATGAGCAGTTCTTC
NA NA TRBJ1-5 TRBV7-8 CASSSQGSPQHF TGTGCCAGCAGCTCACAGGGTTCGCCCCAGCATTTT
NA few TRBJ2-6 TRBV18 CATRVSGANVLTF TGTGCTACGCGAGTCTCTGGGGCCAACGTCCTGACTTTC
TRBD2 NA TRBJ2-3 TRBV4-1 CASSHGTSSTDTQYF TGCGCCAGCAGCCATGGGACTAGCAGCACAGATACGCAGTATTTT
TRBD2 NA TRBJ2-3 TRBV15 CATSRAGSGSATDTQYF TGTGCCACCAGCAGAGCGGGGAGCGGGAGTGCAACAGATACGCAGTATTTT
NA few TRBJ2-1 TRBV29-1 CSVGRSMARSSYNEQFF TGCAGCGTTGGGAGGTCGATGGCGAGGAGCTCCTACAATGAGCAGTTCTTC
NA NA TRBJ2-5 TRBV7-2 CASSRDTRVETQYF TGTGCCAGCAGCAGGGACACCCGGGTGGAGACCCAGTACTTC
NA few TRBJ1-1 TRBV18 CASSPLAGQDSGEAFF TGTGCCAGCTCACCACTGGCTGGGCAGGACTCTGGTGAAGCTTTCTTT
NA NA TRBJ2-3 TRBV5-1 CASSLEGSPDTQYF TGCGCCAGCAGCTTGGAAGGGTCCCCAGATACGCAGTATTTT
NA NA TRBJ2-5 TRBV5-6 CASNPKGVGETQYF TGTGCCAGCAACCCTAAGGGAGTTGGGGAGACCCAGTACTTC
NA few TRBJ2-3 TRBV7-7 CASSFKRFGQYF TGTGCTAGCAGCTTCAAGCGTTTTGGGCAGTATTTT
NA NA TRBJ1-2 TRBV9 CASSAAGWPSYGYTF TGTGCCAGCAGCGCCGCAGGGTGGCCCTCCTATGGCTACACCTTC
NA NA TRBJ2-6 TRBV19 CASRNGGANVLTF TGTGCCAGTAGAAATGGTGGGGCCAACGTCCTGACTTTC
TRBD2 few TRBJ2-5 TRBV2 CASSESGRGETQYF TGTGCCAGCAGTGAGAGCGGGAGAGGGGAGACCCAGTACTTC
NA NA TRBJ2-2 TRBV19 CASRLGLNTGELFF TGTGCCAGTAGATTGGGACTCAACACCGGGGAGCTGTTTTTT
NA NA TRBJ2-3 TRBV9 CRRLASTSTDTQYF TGCCGAAGACTGGCAAGTACTAGCACAGATACGCAGTATTTT
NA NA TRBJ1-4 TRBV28 CASSAQGIGEKLFF TGTGCCAGCAGTGCACAGGGAATTGGGGAAAAACTGTTTTTT
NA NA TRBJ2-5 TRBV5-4 CASHLGETQYF TGTGCCAGCCACCTAGGGGAGACCCAGTACTTC
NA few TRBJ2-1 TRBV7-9 CASSLGTATYNEQFF TGTGCCAGCAGCTTGGGGACCGCCACCTACAATGAGCAGTTCTTC
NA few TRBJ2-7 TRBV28 CASSWRYEQYF TGTGCCAGCAGTTGGCGGTACGAGCAGTACTTC
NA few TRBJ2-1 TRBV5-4 CASSLPYNEQFF TGTGCCAGCAGCTTACCATACAATGAGCAGTTCTTC
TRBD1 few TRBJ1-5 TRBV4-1 CASSLSGTGPQHF TGCGCCAGCAGCTTGTCCGGGACAGGGCCCCAGCATTTT
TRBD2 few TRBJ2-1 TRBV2 CASSTSGRIRNEQFF TGTGCCAGCAGTACTAGCGGGAGAATTCGTAATGAGCAGTTCTTC
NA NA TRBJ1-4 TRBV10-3 CAISESGVNEKLFF TGTGCCATCAGTGAGTCGGGAGTAAATGAAAAACTGTTTTTT